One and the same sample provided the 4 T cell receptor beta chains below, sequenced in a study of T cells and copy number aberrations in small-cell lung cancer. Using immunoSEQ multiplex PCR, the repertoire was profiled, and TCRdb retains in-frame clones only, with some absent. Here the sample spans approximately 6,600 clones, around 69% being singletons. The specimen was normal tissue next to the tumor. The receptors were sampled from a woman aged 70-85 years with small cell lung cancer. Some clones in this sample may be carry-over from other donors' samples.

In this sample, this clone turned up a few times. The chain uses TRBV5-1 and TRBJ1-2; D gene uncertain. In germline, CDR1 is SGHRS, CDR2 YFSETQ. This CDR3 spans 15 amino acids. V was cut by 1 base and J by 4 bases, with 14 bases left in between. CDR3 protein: CASSLTGFRIYGYTF. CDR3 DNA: TGCGCCAGCAGCTTGACGGGGTTCCGAATCTATGGCTACACCTTC.

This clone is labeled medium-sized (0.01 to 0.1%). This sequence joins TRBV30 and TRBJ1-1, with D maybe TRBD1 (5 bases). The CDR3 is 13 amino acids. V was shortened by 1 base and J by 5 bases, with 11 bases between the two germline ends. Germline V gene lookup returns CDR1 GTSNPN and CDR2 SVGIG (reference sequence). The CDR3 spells CAWSASGWTEAFF. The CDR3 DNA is TGTGCCTGGAGTGCCTCAGGGTGGACTGAAGCTTTCTTT. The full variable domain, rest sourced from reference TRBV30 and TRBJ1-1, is SQTIHQWPATLVQPVGSPLSLECTVEGTSNPNLYWYRQAAGRGLQLLFYSVGIGQISSEVPQNLSASRPQDRQFILSSKKLLLSDSGFYLCAWSASGWTEAFFGQGTRLTVV.

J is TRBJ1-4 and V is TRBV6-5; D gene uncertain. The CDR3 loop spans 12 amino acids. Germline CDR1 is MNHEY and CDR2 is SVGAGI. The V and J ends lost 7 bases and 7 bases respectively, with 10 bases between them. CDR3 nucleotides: TGTGCCAGCAAGAGTATTGGTGAAAAACTGTTTTTT. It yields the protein CASKSIGEKLFF.

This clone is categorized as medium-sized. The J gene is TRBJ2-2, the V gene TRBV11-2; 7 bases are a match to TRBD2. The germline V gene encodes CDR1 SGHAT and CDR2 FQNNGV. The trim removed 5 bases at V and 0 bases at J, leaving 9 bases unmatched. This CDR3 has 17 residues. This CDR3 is CASSPTHTSANTGELFF. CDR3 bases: TGTGCCAGCAGCCCTACACATACTAGCGCGAACACCGGGGAGCTGTTTTTT. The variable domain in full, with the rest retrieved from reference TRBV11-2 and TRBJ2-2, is EAGVAQSPRYKIIEKRQSVAFWCNPISGHATLYWYQQILGQGPKLLIQFQNNGVVDDSQLPKDRFSAERLKGVDSTLKIQPAKLEDSAVYLCASSPTHTSANTGELFFGEGSRLTVL.